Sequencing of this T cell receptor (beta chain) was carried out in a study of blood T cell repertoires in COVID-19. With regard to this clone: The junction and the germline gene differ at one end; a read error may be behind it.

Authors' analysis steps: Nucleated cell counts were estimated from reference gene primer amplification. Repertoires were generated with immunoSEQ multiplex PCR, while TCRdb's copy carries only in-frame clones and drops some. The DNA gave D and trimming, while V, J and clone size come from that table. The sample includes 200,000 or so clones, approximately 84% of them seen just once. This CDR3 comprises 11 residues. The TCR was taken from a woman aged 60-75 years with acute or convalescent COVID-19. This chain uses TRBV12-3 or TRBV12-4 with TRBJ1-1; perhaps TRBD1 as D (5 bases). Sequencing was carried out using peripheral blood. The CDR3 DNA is TGTGCCAGCAGCCAGGACACCGAAGCTTTCTTT. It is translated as CASSQDTEAFF.